The 13 T cell receptor beta chains below were found in one sample sequenced in a study of blood T cell repertoires in COVID-19. Clones were read by immunoSEQ multiplex PCR, and TCRdb kept only the in-frame ones, dropping some. The sample includes tens of thousands of clones, about nine tenths of them seen just once. Material: peripheral blood. The receptor source for this set is a human donor with acute or convalescent COVID-19. The donor label of this sample is uncertain.

This chain connects TRBV7-9 to TRBJ1-2, with a tentative D call TRBD1 (5 bases). Germline-derived CDR1 and CDR2 are SEHNR and FQNEAQ (reference sequence). This CDR3 is 15 amino acids long. Trimming removed 2 bases from V and 7 bases from J, with 17 bases in between. CDR3 in DNA: TGTGCCAGCAGCTTAACGGTAGGGGAAGGACGTGGCTACACCTTC. Protein product: CASSLTVGEGRGYTF.

V is TRBV5-1 and J is TRBJ2-4, with 8 bases identical to TRBD1. The CDR3 covers 18 residues. In germline, CDR1 is SGHRS, CDR2 YFSETQ. V gave up 4 bases and J gave up 1 base; unmatched junction bases: 13. This chain's CDR3 is CASSTGQGGGLAKNIQYF. CDR3 nucleotides: TGCGCCAGCAGCACCGGACAGGGAGGAGGATTGGCCAAAAACATTCAGTACTTC.

This clone appeared a few times. The V and J genes are TRBV4-1 and TRBJ1-5; 7 bases fit TRBD1. CDR1 is MGHRA, CDR2 YSYEKL, per germline. The trim removed 0 bases at V and 1 base at J, leaving 6 bases unmatched. The CDR3 runs 17 residues. The CDR3 coding sequence is TGCGCCAGCAGCCAAGAGGGCTGGACAGGAAGCAATCAGCCCCAGCATTTT. As protein: CASSQEGWTGSNQPQHF.

This chain links TRBV28 with TRBJ1-1, with D possibly being TRBD1 (6 bases). Germline V lookup: CDR1 MDHEN, CDR2 SYDVKM. V lost 8 bases to trimming and J lost 6 bases, with 16 bases between them. The CDR3 is made up of 13 amino acids. CDR3 DNA: TGTGCCAGCGGCCAGGGGAGTGACCCTGAAGCTTTCTTT. Protein: CASGQGSDPEAFF.

This clone was detected only a few times. V and J are TRBV5-6 and TRBJ2-1; D is possibly TRBD2 (6 bases). Germline V gene data show CDR1 as SGHDT and CDR2 as YYEEEE. This CDR3 has 11 amino acids. The V end lost 5 bases, the J end lost 9 bases, and 9 bases lay between the germline ends. CDR3 loop: CASSRGLEQFF. CDR3 coding DNA: TGTGCCAGCAGTAGGGGACTTGAGCAGTTCTTC.

The chain joins TRBV21-1 to TRBJ2-5; TRBD2, as called in the table, went unchecked against the DNA. TRBV21-1 is a documented pseudogene. CDR3 length equals 10 residues. For the CDR3, the DNA is TGTGCCAGCAGAGAGATAACCCAGTACTTC. This codes for CASREITQYF.

This sequence joins TRBV18 and TRBJ2-3; a weak D match, TRBD1 (6 bases). V lost 2 bases and J 6 bases, leaving 12 bases between the germline ends. The CDR3 runs 14 residues. Per the germline V gene, CDR1 is KGHSH and CDR2 is LQKENI. Here the CDR3 DNA reads TGTGCCAGCTCACCAGGGGGCGTTTCGGATACGCAGTATTTT. Amino acids: CASSPGGVSDTQYF.

This clone showed up just once. The chain is built from TRBV5-1 and TRBJ2-3, with TRBD2 as a possible D gene (7 bases). The V end was cut by 5 bases, the J end by 5 bases, with 15 bases between. The CDR3 length is 14 residues. The germline V gene encodes CDR1 SGHRS and CDR2 YFSETQ. CDR3 DNA: TGCGCCAGCAGTAGTTCAGGGGAGGGAGATACGCAGTATTTT. Its protein is CASSSSGEGDTQYF.

The chain carries TRBV28 and TRBJ2-2; TRBD1 might be the D (6 bases). Germline V gene lookup returns CDR1 MDHEN and CDR2 SYDVKM. The CDR3 is 16 residues long. V lost 4 bases to trimming and J lost 0 bases, with 12 bases between them. CDR3 in DNA: TGTGCCAGCAGTTCCGCCGGGACACCGAACACCGGGGAGCTGTTTTTT. Translating it yields CASSSAGTPNTGELFF. The complete variable domain, with remaining parts taken from reference TRBV28 and TRBJ2-2, reads DVKVTQSSRYLVKRTGEKVFLECVQDMDHENMFWYRQDPGLGLRLIYFSYDVKMKEKGDIPEGYSVSREKKERFSLILESASTNQTSMYLCASSSAGTPNTGELFFGEGSRLTVL.

The chain uses TRBV6-5 and TRBJ2-2; maybe TRBD2 (6 bases). Germline loops: CDR1 MNHEY, CDR2 SVGAGI. Between the trimmed V and J ends, which lost 8 bases and 0 bases, there was a span of 10 bases. The CDR3 sequence is 14 residues long. The CDR3 protein is CASRRDSNTGELFF. The CDR3 nucleotides are TGTGCCAGCCGCAGGGACTCGAACACCGGGGAGCTGTTTTTT.

Worth noting for this clone: One end of the junction is discordant with germline, which a read error may explain. The chain links TRBV19 to TRBJ1-5; 9 bases match TRBD1. Germline CDR1 reads LNHDA; CDR2 reads SQIVND (reference sequence). The CDR3 length is 16 residues. The CDR3 sequence: CASRIGTGGRNQPQHF. In nucleotides, the CDR3 is TGTGCCAGTAGGATAGGAACAGGGGGCAGGAATCAGCCCCAGCATTTT.

The chain combines TRBV7-2 with TRBJ2-3; D gene ambiguous. The CDR3 spans 13 residues. The V and J ends lost 1 base and 4 bases respectively, with 6 bases between them. CDR1 SGHTA and CDR2 FQGNSA come from the germline V gene. CDR3 bases: TGTGCCAGCAGCTTAGGCGTGGCAGATACGCAGTATTTT. Amino acid sequence: CASSLGVADTQYF.

V is TRBV5-5 and J is TRBJ2-2, with TRBD1 identical over 8 bases. The V gene end was trimmed by 3 bases and the J gene end by 7 bases; junction bases not matched to a gene: 11. Germline V gene sequence: CDR1 SGHKS, CDR2 YYEKEE (reference sequence). CDR3 length: 16 residues. The CDR3 bases are TGTGCCAGCAGCTCGGGCGGGCAGGGGGCTATCGGGGAGCTGTTTTTT. It translates to CASSSGGQGAIGELFF.